This T cell receptor beta chain was sequenced during a study of high-grade serous ovarian cancer treatment subgroups. As for the study in general: On average, approximately 14,000 reads and about 8,100 unique TCR beta rearrangements were obtained per sample.

For this clone: Its antigen is still unknown.

Study-wide results and caveats: Clonal relatedness tracked neoantigen level, and by trend copy number and mutation load. Only CDR3 was analyzed; CDR1 and CDR2 were not. Different patients shared almost no repertoire; same-patient tumors shared 0.11 to 0.79.

Measured with immunoSEQ multiplex PCR; TCRdb has only the in-frame clones, and not every one. Here the sample spans about 590 clones, around 75% being singletons. The tumor samples were collected prior to definitive surgery or chemotherapy. Germline lookup yields CDR1 LGHNA and CDR2 YNFKEQ. Trimming removed 1 base from V and 5 bases from J, with 11 bases in between. The CDR3 loop spans 14 amino acids. This chain links TRBV4-2 with TRBJ2-5; D may match TRBD1 or TRBD2 (5 bases each). Source material: tumor tissue. The source of this sequence is a human donor with high-grade serous ovarian cancer. CDR3 amino acids: CASSQGQGGETQYF. The CDR3 DNA reads TGTGCCAGCAGCCAAGGGCAGGGCGGGGAGACCCAGTACTTC.